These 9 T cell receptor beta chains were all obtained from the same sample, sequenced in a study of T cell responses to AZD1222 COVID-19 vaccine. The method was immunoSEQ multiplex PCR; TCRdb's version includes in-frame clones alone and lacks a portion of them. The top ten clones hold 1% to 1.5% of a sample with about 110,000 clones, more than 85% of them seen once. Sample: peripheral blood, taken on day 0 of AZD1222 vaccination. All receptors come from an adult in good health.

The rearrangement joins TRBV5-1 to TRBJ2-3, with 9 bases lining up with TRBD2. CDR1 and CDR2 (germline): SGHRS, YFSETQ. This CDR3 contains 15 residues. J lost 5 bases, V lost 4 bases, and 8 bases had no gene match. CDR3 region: CASSPLGGRVDTQYF. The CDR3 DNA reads TGCGCCAGCAGCCCCCTTGGCGGGAGGGTAGATACGCAGTATTTT.

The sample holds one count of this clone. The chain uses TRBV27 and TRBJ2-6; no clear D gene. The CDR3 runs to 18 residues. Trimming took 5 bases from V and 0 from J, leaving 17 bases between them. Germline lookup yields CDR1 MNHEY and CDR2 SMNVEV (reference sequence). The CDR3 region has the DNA TGTGCCAGCAGTGTAACCTCCCCACAGAGCTCTGGGGCCAACGTCCTGACTTTC. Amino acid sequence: CASSVTSPQSSGANVLTF.

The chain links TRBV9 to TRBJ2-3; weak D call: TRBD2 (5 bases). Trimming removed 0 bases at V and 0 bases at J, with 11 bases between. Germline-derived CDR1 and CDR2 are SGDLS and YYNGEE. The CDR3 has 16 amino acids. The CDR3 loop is CASSVASGTSTDTQYF. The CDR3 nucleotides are TGTGCCAGCAGCGTAGCTTCGGGAACTAGCACAGATACGCAGTATTTT.

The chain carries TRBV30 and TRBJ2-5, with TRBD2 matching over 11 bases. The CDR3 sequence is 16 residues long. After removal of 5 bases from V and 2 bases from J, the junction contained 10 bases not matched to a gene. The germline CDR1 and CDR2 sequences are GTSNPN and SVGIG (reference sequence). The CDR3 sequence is CAWPIAGGLKQETQYF. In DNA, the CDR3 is TGTGCCTGGCCAATAGCGGGAGGGCTGAAGCAAGAGACCCAGTACTTC.

CDR3 nucleotides: TGTGCCAGCAGGAGAACCGGGGAGCTGTTTTTT. The encoded protein is CASRRTGELFF. V gene TRBV28 combines with J gene TRBJ2-2; D is unclear. The V end was cut by 6 bases, the J end by 5 bases, with 4 bases between. The CDR3 consists of 11 residues. Germline CDR1 and CDR2: MDHEN and SYDVKM.

CDR3 nucleotides: TGTGCCAGCAGCCGACGTCAGGGGGCGACTCAGCCCCAGCATTTT. It translates to CASSRRQGATQPQHF. This rearrangement joins TRBV5-8 to TRBJ1-5; 8 bases are a match to TRBD1. The germline gives CDR1 SGHTS, CDR2 YDEGEE. This CDR3 spans 15 amino acids. V lost 4 bases and J lost 6; bases outside the gene matches: 9.

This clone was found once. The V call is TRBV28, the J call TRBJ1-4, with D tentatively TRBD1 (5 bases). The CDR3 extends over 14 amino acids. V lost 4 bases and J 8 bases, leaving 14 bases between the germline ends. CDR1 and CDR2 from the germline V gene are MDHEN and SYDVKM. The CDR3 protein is CASSWGRSGEKLFF. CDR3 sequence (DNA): TGTGCCAGCAGTTGGGGGAGGAGTGGGGAAAAACTGTTTTTT.

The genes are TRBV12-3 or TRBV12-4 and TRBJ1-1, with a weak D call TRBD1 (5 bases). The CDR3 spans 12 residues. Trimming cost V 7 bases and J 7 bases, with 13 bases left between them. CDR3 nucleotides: TGTGCCAGCACCTCCGGGGGAGTTGAAGCTTTCTTT. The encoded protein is CASTSGGVEAFF.

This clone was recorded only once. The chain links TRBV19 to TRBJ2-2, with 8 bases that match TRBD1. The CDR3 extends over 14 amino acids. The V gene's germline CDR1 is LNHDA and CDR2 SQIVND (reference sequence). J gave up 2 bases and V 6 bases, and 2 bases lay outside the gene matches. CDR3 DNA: TGTGCCAGTAGCGGACAGGGCAACACCGGGGAGCTGTTTTTT. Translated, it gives CASSGQGNTGELFF.